The 13 T cell receptor beta chains below all came from one sample that was sequenced in a study of blood T cell repertoires in COVID-19. Clones were read by immunoSEQ multiplex PCR, and TCRdb kept only the in-frame ones, dropping some. Of approximately 110,000 clones listed, 82% are singletons. Source material: peripheral blood. The receptors derive from a man aged 65 to 79 with acute or convalescent COVID-19.

CDR3 region: CASSPNGLDRGNGYTF. The CDR3 nucleotides are TGTGCCAGCTCACCAAATGGCCTGGACAGGGGCAATGGCTACACCTTC. The rearrangement links TRBV18 to TRBJ1-2, with TRBD1 matching over 9 bases. V gave up 2 bases and J gave up 6 bases; unmatched junction bases: 10. The CDR3 covers 16 residues. Germline lookup yields CDR1 KGHSH and CDR2 LQKENI. Using reference TRBV18 and TRBJ1-2 for the parts outside the CDR3, the full variable domain is NAGVMQNPRHLVRRRGQEARLRCSPMKGHSHVYWYRQLPEEGLKFMVYLQKENIIDESGMPKERFSAEFPKEGPSILRIQQVVRGDSAAYFCASSPNGLDRGNGYTFGSGTRLTVV.

The chain uses TRBV12-3 or TRBV12-4 and TRBJ1-2; D uncertain. V dropped 7 bases and J dropped 0 bases, with 9 bases sitting between them. CDR3 size: 13 residues. The CDR3 sequence: CASTPRANYGYTF. In nucleotides, the CDR3 is TGTGCCAGCACCCCGCGGGCTAACTATGGCTACACCTTC.

This clone appeared a few times. The chain recombines TRBV28 with TRBJ2-7; D is unclear. The CDR3 has 13 amino acids. Germline V CDR1 and CDR2: MDHEN, SYDVKM. V lost 5 bases, J lost 7 bases, and 15 bases lay in between. The CDR3 region is CASSAPLLREQYF. The CDR3 DNA sequence: TGTGCCAGCAGTGCGCCTTTGCTACGAGAGCAGTACTTC.

This clone was seen a few times. V is TRBV5-4 and J is TRBJ2-7, with 14 bases lining up with TRBD2. The CDR3 is 15 amino acids. Losses at the gene ends were 3 bases for V and 3 bases for J; bases not matched to a gene: 2. CDR1 SGHNT and CDR2 YYREEE come from the germline V gene (reference sequence). This chain's CDR3 is CASSWGTSGSYEQYF. The CDR3 coding sequence is TGTGCCAGCAGCTGGGGGACTAGCGGGAGCTACGAGCAGTACTTC.

CDR3 in DNA: TGCAGCGTTATCAGGGTCTACGCGCCTGAAGCTTTCTTT. It specifies CSVIRVYAPEAFF. J is TRBJ1-1 and V is TRBV29-1; tentative D call: TRBD1 (5 bases). Trimming removed 5 bases from V and 6 bases from J, with 16 bases in between. The germline gives CDR1 SQVTM, CDR2 ANQGSEA. The CDR3 is 13 residues long.

V gene TRBV7-9 combines with J gene TRBJ2-5, with D hard to call. CDR1 is SEHNR, CDR2 FQNEAQ, per germline (reference sequence). This CDR3 is 12 amino acids long. Trimming cost V 5 bases and J 2 bases, with 6 bases left between them. DNA of the CDR3: TGTGCCAGCAGCCAAATGCAAGAGACCCAGTACTTC. This codes for CASSQMQETQYF. Full variable domain (remainder filled in from reference TRBV7-9 and TRBJ2-5): DTGVSQNPRHKITKRGQNVTFRCDPISEHNRLYWYRQTLGQGPEFLTYFQNEAQLEKSRLLSDRFSAERPKGSFSTLEIQRTEQGDSAMYLCASSQMQETQYFGPGTRLLVL.

The chain links TRBV5-1 to TRBJ2-1; weak D call: TRBD1 (6 bases). Germline CDR1 is SGHRS and CDR2 is YFSETQ. V dropped 4 bases and J dropped 8 bases, with 13 bases sitting between them. This CDR3 contains 13 residues. The CDR3 DNA follows: TGCGCCAGCAGCGGAAAGGGGGAATATGAGCAGTTCTTC. Protein: CASSGKGEYEQFF.

The chain links TRBV10-3 to TRBJ1-2; 11 bases match TRBD1. V gave up 11 bases and J gave up 3 bases; unmatched junction bases: 11. The CDR3 sequence is 15 residues long. Germline assignment: CDR1 ENHRY and CDR2 SYGVKD. The CDR3 nucleotides read TGTGCCTCCAAAAGGGAGGGACAGGGGGACTATGGCTACACCTTC. Its protein product is CASKREGQGDYGYTF.

V and J are TRBV2 and TRBJ2-7; D unresolved. Per the germline V gene, CDR1 is SNHLY and CDR2 is FYNNEI. Trimming took 3 bases from V and 2 from J, leaving 5 bases between them. The CDR3 covers 12 residues. Here the CDR3 reads CASSEAAYEQYF. In nucleotides, the CDR3 is TGTGCCAGCAGTGAGGCGGCCTACGAGCAGTACTTC.

This chain uses TRBV28 with TRBJ2-2; D possibly corresponds to TRBD1 (6 bases). Germline CDR1 and CDR2: MDHEN and SYDVKM. This CDR3 spans 16 amino acids. Trimming took 3 bases from V and 0 from J, leaving 11 bases between them. The DNA for the CDR3 is TGTGCCAGCAGTTTGGCAGGGGCCCCGAACACCGGGGAGCTGTTTTTT. It yields the protein CASSLAGAPNTGELFF.

CDR3 in amino acids: CASSSRRESHNEQFF. CDR3 in DNA: TGTGCCAGCAGTTCTAGGCGGGAGTCTCACAATGAGCAGTTCTTC. This sequence joins TRBV6-6 and TRBJ2-1; TRBD2 agrees at 7 bases. V lost 4 bases and J lost 5; bases outside the gene matches: 8. CDR3 length: 15 amino acids. Germline V CDR1 and CDR2: MNHNY, SVGAGI (reference sequence).

V gene TRBV29-1 combines with J gene TRBJ1-1, with 9 bases identical to TRBD1. The CDR3 contains 13 residues. The V and J ends lost 6 bases and 6 bases, in that order; junction bases with no gene match: 8. Germline V lookup: CDR1 SQVTM, CDR2 ANQGSEA. The CDR3 DNA is TGCAGCGTCAAAACAGGGGGCTTGTCTGAAGCTTTCTTT. Translated, it gives CSVKTGGLSEAFF. The whole variable domain, remainder taken from reference TRBV29-1 and TRBJ1-1, is SAVISQKPSRDICQRGTSLTIQCQVDSQVTMMFWYRQQPGQSLTLIATANQGSEATYESGFVIDKFPISRPNLTFSTLTVSNMSPEDSSIYLCSVKTGGLSEAFFGQGTRLTVV.

V is TRBV10-2 and J is TRBJ1-5; 7 bases are shared with TRBD1. Germline-derived CDR1 and CDR2 are WSHSY and SAAADI. J was trimmed by 3 bases and V by 6 bases; bases with no gene match: 5. CDR3 length: 14 residues. CDR3 bases: TGCGCCAGCAGCCGACAGGGTTTCAATCAGCCCCAGCATTTT. Residues: CASSRQGFNQPQHF.